Each of the 6 T cell receptor beta chains below was sequenced from the same sample in a study of cytomegalovirus exposure and HLA in healthy donors (dated by TCRdb to the late 2010s). The method behind the library was the immunoSEQ multiplex PCR assay. For the multiplex PCR, a mixture combining 60 forward primers for TCR Vbeta segments and 13 reverse primers for TCR Jbeta segments was used. The table comes from immuneACCESS by way of TCRdb, which keeps in-frame sequences with V and J called. Part of the clones is missing from these tables; in studies checked, under half for an unresolved V gene and the rest for unknown reasons. In all, the sample holds under 200,000 clones, and roughly 88% of those were seen once. The ten largest make up under 7.5% of the sample. Input material: PBMCs. Source of these receptors: a man in his fifties or sixties in good health and CMV-seropositive.

The chain couples TRBV7-9 to TRBJ2-3, with TRBD2 as a possible D gene (6 bases). Germline values: CDR1 SEHNR, CDR2 FQNEAQ (reference sequence). This CDR3 spans 14 amino acids. Trimming stripped 4 bases from V and 3 bases from J, with 11 bases between. For the CDR3, the DNA is TGTGCCAGCAGCTCCTGGAGGGAGACAGATACGCAGTATTTT. Encoded protein: CASSSWRETDTQYF.

The chain is built from TRBV27 and TRBJ1-5; no clear D gene. V was clipped by 3 bases and J by 0 bases, with 12 bases between them. Per germline, CDR1 MNHEY and CDR2 SMNVEV (reference sequence). The CDR3 length is 16 residues. The CDR3 spells CASSLANPYSNQPQHF. In DNA, the CDR3 is TGTGCCAGCAGTTTGGCAAATCCTTATAGCAATCAGCCCCAGCATTTT.

The chain employs TRBV9 and TRBJ2-6; TRBD1 might be the D (5 bases). Looked up from germline, CDR1 is SGDLS and CDR2 is YYNGEE. Trimming left V 2 bases short and J 14 bases short, with 17 bases between. CDR3 length: 14 residues. The CDR3 loop is CASSVAIQAPILTF. The CDR3 nucleotides are TGTGCCAGCAGCGTGGCGATACAGGCGCCGATCCTGACTTTC. Combining the CDR3 with reference TRBV9 and TRBJ2-6 gives the whole variable domain DSGVTQTPKHLITATGQRVTLRCSPRSGDLSVYWYQQSLDQGLQFLIQYYNGEERAKGNILERFSAQQFPDLHSELNLSSLELGDSALYFCASSVAIQAPILTFGAGSRLTVL.

V and J are TRBV6-1 and TRBJ1-2; no firm D call. V was trimmed by 2 bases and J by 4 bases, leaving 8 bases between them. This CDR3 has 13 amino acids. Germline V CDR1 and CDR2: MNHNS, SASEGT. The CDR3 DNA follows: TGTGCCAGCAGTGAAAACAGACCCTATGGCTACACCTTC. It translates to CASSENRPYGYTF.

The chain has TRBV28 and TRBJ2-7; 10 bases line up with TRBD1. J gave up 4 bases and V 7 bases, and 10 bases lay outside the gene matches. This CDR3 is 15 amino acids long. The germline CDR1 and CDR2 sequences are MDHEN and SYDVKM. The CDR3 loop reads CASIEDGTGVYEQYF. CDR3 in DNA: TGTGCCAGCATCGAAGATGGGACAGGGGTGTACGAGCAGTACTTC.

The CDR3 bases are TGCGCCAGCAGCTCGGTAGCCAAAAACATTCAGTACTTC. Translating it yields CASSSVAKNIQYF. V is TRBV5-1 and J is TRBJ2-4; D is undetermined. Germline V gives CDR1 SGHRS, CDR2 YFSETQ. The ends were cut back, 3 bases at V and 0 bases at J, with 4 bases in the middle. The length of the CDR3 is 13 residues.